The 6 T cell receptor beta chains below were found in one sample sequenced in a study of cytomegalovirus exposure and HLA in healthy donors. Sequenced by immunoSEQ multiplex PCR; TCRdb stores in-frame clones only, minus some. Altogether hundreds of thousands of clones are present, around four fifths being singletons, with the ten largest covering 5.5% to 7%. The material sequenced was PBMCs. These receptors all stem from a young woman in good health and CMV-seronegative.

J is TRBJ2-5 and V is TRBV14; no firm D call. CDR1 is SGHDN and CDR2 is FVKESK in the germline V gene. The CDR3 is 13 residues long. The ends were cut back, 3 bases at V and 5 bases at J, with 10 bases in the middle. The chain's CDR3 is CASSHYRLETQYF. CDR3 coding DNA: TGTGCCAGCAGCCACTATCGGTTGGAGACCCAGTACTTC.

This chain links TRBV2 with TRBJ1-2, with TRBD1 identical over 7 bases. Per the germline V gene, CDR1 is SNHLY and CDR2 is FYNNEI. This CDR3 comprises 14 residues. Losses at the gene ends were 6 bases for V and 3 bases for J; bases not matched to a gene: 7. The CDR3 sequence is CASSRNTGDYGYTF. The CDR3 DNA sequence: TGTGCCAGCAGCCGGAATACAGGGGACTATGGCTACACCTTC. The full variable domain, with the rest looked up from reference TRBV2 and TRBJ1-2, is EPEVTQTPSHQVTQMGQEVILRCVPISNHLYFYWYRQILGQKVEFLVSFYNNEISEKSEIFDDQFSVERPDGSNFTLKIRSTKLEDSAMYFCASSRNTGDYGYTFGSGTRLTVV.

This sequence joins TRBV5-1 and TRBJ1-4; the D is unclear. The V end lost 1 base, the J end lost 8 bases, and 15 bases lay between the germline ends. Germline CDR1 and CDR2: SGHRS and YFSETQ. The CDR3 loop spans 15 amino acids. CDR3 loop: CASSLRGSGGEKLFF. In nucleotides, the CDR3 is TGCGCCAGCAGCTTGAGAGGGAGTGGAGGGGAAAAACTGTTTTTT.

This chain connects TRBV10-3 to TRBJ2-2, with no clear D. Germline CDR1 is ENHRY and CDR2 is SYGVKD. The V end lost 4 bases, the J end lost 5 bases, and 14 bases lay between the germline ends. This CDR3 spans 15 amino acids. Written as DNA, the CDR3 is TGTGCCATCAGTGCCCCGACTTCCCCAACCGGGGAGCTGTTTTTT. This gives the protein CAISAPTSPTGELFF.

The chain couples TRBV11-1 to TRBJ2-7; D gene ambiguous. V shed 6 bases and J shed 3 bases, with 12 bases lying between them. CDR1 is SGHAT, CDR2 FQDESV, per germline (reference sequence). The CDR3 spans 13 residues. The CDR3 loop reads CASSAGPLYEQYF. CDR3 DNA sequence: TGTGCCAGCAGTGCAGGACCGCTCTACGAGCAGTACTTC.

The V and J genes are TRBV2 and TRBJ1-6, with 7 bases aligning to TRBD1. Trimming took 5 bases from V and 9 from J; bases not matched to a gene: 10. Germline loops: CDR1 SNHLY, CDR2 FYNNEI. The CDR3 runs 15 residues. CDR3 sequence: CASSLQGGTASPLHF. CDR3 coding DNA: TGTGCCAGCAGTCTCCAGGGGGGGACAGCTTCACCCCTCCACTTT.